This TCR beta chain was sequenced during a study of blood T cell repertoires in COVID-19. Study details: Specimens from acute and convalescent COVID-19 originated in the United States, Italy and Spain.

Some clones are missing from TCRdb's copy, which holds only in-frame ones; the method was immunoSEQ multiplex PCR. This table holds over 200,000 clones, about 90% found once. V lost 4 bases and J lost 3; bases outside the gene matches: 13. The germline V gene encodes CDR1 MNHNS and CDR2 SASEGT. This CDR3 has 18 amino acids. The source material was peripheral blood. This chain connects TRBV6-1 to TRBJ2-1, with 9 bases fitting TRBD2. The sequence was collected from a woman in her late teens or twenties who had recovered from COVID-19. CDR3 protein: CASSGRTGGRVGYNEQFF. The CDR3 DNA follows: TGTGCCAGCAGTGGCCGGACTGGCGGGAGGGTGGGCTACAATGAGCAGTTCTTC.